The 27 T cell receptor beta chains reported below all come from one sample, sequenced in a study of blood T cells in healthy people across ages. With a J-beta primer mix and a sample-barcoded 5' primer, a second PCR ran about 7 to 11 cycles. TCRdb re-called the 5' RACE reads through MiXCR, storing one row per CDR3 protein. There are 1.5 million to 2 million distinct CDR3 sequences in the sample; around 48% occur only once, and 2% to 2.5% lies in the top ten. Specimen: blood. The receptors derive from a woman between 35 and 50 years old in good health.

The V and J genes are TRBV11-1 and TRBJ1-1, with D hard to call. The germline gives CDR1 SGHAT, CDR2 FQDESV (reference sequence). The CDR3 totals 14 residues. Trimming left V 5 bases short and J 1 base short, with 11 bases between. CDR3 residues: CASSPHLGNTEAFF. In DNA, the CDR3 is TGTGCCAGCAGCCCACATTTAGGGAACACTGAAGCTTTCTTT.

The CDR3 DNA follows: TGTGCCAGCAGCCCACCGGGCAGGGGGTTGGACACTGAAGCTTTCTTT. Its translation is CASSPPGRGLDTEAFF. The chain links TRBV7-9 to TRBJ1-1, with 7 nucleotides matching TRBD1. CDR3 size: 16 residues. V was clipped by 5 bases and J by 3 bases; unmatched bases: 12. Germline V gene sequence: CDR1 SEHNR, CDR2 FQNEAQ (reference sequence).

On this clonotype: A junction boundary mismatches the germline segment, possibly from a read error. V is TRBV7-2 and J is TRBJ2-7; D might be TRBD1 (6 bases). Germline loops: CDR1 SGHTA, CDR2 FQGNSA. The CDR3 sequence is 13 residues long. This chain's CDR3 is CASSHWTVYERYF. The CDR3 DNA sequence: TGTGCCAGCAGCCATTGGACAGTCTACGAGCGGTACTTC.

The chain couples TRBV4-3 to TRBJ2-5; D gene uncertain. This CDR3 contains 15 residues. Germline assignment: CDR1 LGHNA and CDR2 YSLEER. Trimming stripped 0 bases from V and 2 bases from J, with 10 bases between. The CDR3 DNA is TGCGCCAGCAGCCAAGATCCGACACGGCAAGAGACCCAGTACTTC. Residues: CASSQDPTRQETQYF.

This clonotype was counted once. The DNA of the CDR3 is TGTGCCAGCAGCTTAACTGCACCGGGACAGGGCAATGAAAAACTGTTTTTT. This gives the protein CASSLTAPGQGNEKLFF. V usage is TRBV7-2 and J usage is TRBJ1-4, with 9 bases identical to TRBD1. V shed 2 bases, J shed 5 bases, and the junction held 9 bases outside the gene matches. CDR3 length equals 17 residues. Germline assignment: CDR1 SGHTA and CDR2 FQGNSA.

In its sample, this clonotype was seen a few times. The chain has TRBV6-5 and TRBJ1-6; D uncertain. V gave up 0 bases and J gave up 3 bases, with 0 bases separating them. This CDR3 comprises 13 residues. Germline CDR1 and CDR2: MNHEY and SVGAGI. CDR3 DNA: TGTGCCAGCAGTTACTCCTATAATTCACCCCTCCACTTT. Translating it yields CASSYSYNSPLHF.

This chain uses TRBV7-2 with TRBJ2-5, with 8 bases aligning to TRBD2. CDR3 length: 16 amino acids. The germline V gene has CDR1 SGHTA and CDR2 FQGNSA. With 1 base clipped from V and 11 bases from J, the junction kept 15 bases outside the gene matches. The CDR3 sequence: CASSLGSAGGNNEQYF. The CDR3, as DNA: TGTGCCAGCAGCTTAGGGTCGGCGGGGGGCAACAATGAGCAGTACTTC.

The gene calls are TRBV6-5 and TRBJ1-2, with D possibly being TRBD1 (6 bases). This CDR3 has 14 residues. Between the trimmed V and J ends, which lost 6 bases and 5 bases, there was a span of 16 bases. Germline V gene sequence: CDR1 MNHEY, CDR2 SVGAGI. The CDR3 DNA follows: TGTGCCAGCAGCAGAGCAGGGGTTGGGTATGGCTACACCTTC. Translated, it gives CASSRAGVGYGYTF.

This chain links TRBV5-4 with TRBJ2-3; D ambiguous. V was clipped by 3 bases and J by 7 bases, with 9 bases between them. The CDR3 extends over 12 amino acids. CDR1 is SGHNT and CDR2 is YYREEE in the germline V gene (reference sequence). The CDR3 reads CASSWERNTQYF. The CDR3 bases are TGTGCCAGCAGCTGGGAACGGAATACGCAGTATTTT.

This chain connects TRBV4-1 to TRBJ2-6; the match to TRBD1 covers 12 bases. This CDR3 is built from 19 residues. The V segment lost 1 base and the J segment 2 bases; nucleotides outside the gene matches: 6. The V gene's germline CDR1 is MGHRA and CDR2 YSYEKL. CDR3 nucleotides: TGCGCCAGCAGCCAAGTGGGGACAGGGGGCAGCACTGGGGCCAACGTCCTGACTTTC. Its protein is CASSQVGTGGSTGANVLTF.

The V and J genes are TRBV7-2 and TRBJ2-2; a weak D match, TRBD2 (6 bases). In germline, CDR1 is SGHTA, CDR2 FQGNSA. The CDR3 contains 15 residues. Trimming stripped 5 bases from V and 6 bases from J, with 16 bases between. The CDR3 DNA sequence: TGTGCCAGCAGCCCCGGGAGTAGGGTGTCCGGGGAGCTGTTTTTT. The encoded protein is CASSPGSRVSGELFF.

The chain uses TRBV7-9 and TRBJ2-1; D remains unclear. From germline, CDR1 is SEHNR and CDR2 FQNEAQ (reference sequence). The CDR3 extends over 13 amino acids. V was trimmed by 7 bases and J by 5 bases, leaving 12 bases between them. The CDR3 DNA sequence: TGTGCCAGCACTCATTCCCTTGACAATGAGCAGTTCTTC. Translating it yields CASTHSLDNEQFF.

The chain carries TRBV27 and TRBJ1-2, with no clear D. Germline V gene sequence: CDR1 MNHEY, CDR2 SMNVEV (reference sequence). V dropped 1 base and J dropped 8 bases, with 17 bases sitting between them. This CDR3 spans 15 amino acids. CDR3 region: CASSLFFDNQGGYTF. CDR3 DNA: TGTGCCAGCAGTTTATTTTTTGACAATCAAGGCGGCTACACCTTC.

J is TRBJ2-5 and V is TRBV27, with TRBD2 matching over 11 bases. The V segment lost 6 bases and the J segment 11 bases; nucleotides outside the gene matches: 20. CDR1 MNHEY and CDR2 SMNVEV come from the germline V gene (reference sequence). CDR3 length equals 17 residues. CDR3 sequence reads: CASRRTPGLAVINEQYF. CDR3 sequence (DNA): TGTGCCAGCAGGCGAACACCGGGACTAGCGGTTATCAATGAGCAGTACTTC.

The rearrangement joins TRBV12-3 or TRBV12-4 to TRBJ2-5; tentatively, D is TRBD2 (6 bases). The CDR3 length is 15 residues. With 5 bases removed from V and 5 bases from J, the gap between germline ends came to 18 bases. CDR3 DNA sequence: TGTGCCAGCAGTCGGGGGACGGCCCGGAGGGAGACCCAGTACTTC. It codes for CASSRGTARRETQYF.

This clonotype was counted only a few times. V is TRBV28 and J is TRBJ2-6, with TRBD2 identical over 11 bases. The trim removed 4 bases at V and 1 base at J, leaving 0 bases unmatched. The CDR3 is 16 residues long. Germline CDR1 and CDR2: MDHEN and SYDVKM. As DNA, the CDR3 is TGTGCCAGCAGTTCTAGCGGGGGGTCTGGGGCCAACGTCCTGACTTTC. It specifies CASSSSGGSGANVLTF. Full variable domain (missing parts from reference TRBV28 and TRBJ2-6): DVKVTQSSRYLVKRTGEKVFLECVQDMDHENMFWYRQDPGLGLRLIYFSYDVKMKEKGDIPEGYSVSREKKERFSLILESASTNQTSMYLCASSSSGGSGANVLTFGAGSRLTVL.

This clonotype appeared once. V is TRBV15 and J is TRBJ2-1; no clear D. Trimming cost V 9 bases and J 8 bases, with 23 bases left between them. This CDR3 is 15 amino acids long. Germline V gives CDR1 LNHNV, CDR2 YYDKDF (reference sequence). As DNA, the CDR3 is TGTGCCACAACGGGTTACTCCCCTGATGGGGATGAGCAGTTCTTC. The encoded protein is CATTGYSPDGDEQFF.

This clonotype was seen more than once but under ten times. Here the CDR3 DNA reads TGTGCCAGCAGTCGCGGGACTGTCCAGACCCAGTACTTC. Encoded protein: CASSRGTVQTQYF. The chain carries TRBV6-2 or TRBV6-3 and TRBJ2-5, with D tentatively TRBD2 (6 bases). V lost 5 bases and J lost 6, with 13 bases in between. CDR3 length: 13 residues. Germline V gene data show CDR1 as MNHEY and CDR2 as SVGEGT.

This chain uses TRBV2 with TRBJ2-1; D gene uncertain. This CDR3 is built from 15 residues. Trimming left V 2 bases short and J 3 bases short, with 11 bases between. The V gene's germline CDR1 is SNHLY and CDR2 FYNNEI. CDR3 amino acids: CASSEWLEDYNEQFF. For the CDR3, the DNA is TGTGCCAGCAGTGAATGGCTAGAGGACTACAATGAGCAGTTCTTC.

The chain is built from TRBV27 and TRBJ2-1; D call uncertain. This CDR3 region has 14 residues. Germline V gives CDR1 MNHEY, CDR2 SMNVEV (reference sequence). Deletions cut 4 bases from V and 4 bases from J, with 11 bases between. In DNA, the CDR3 is TGTGCCAGCAGTTCGGGCAGGCCATACAATGAGCAGTTCTTC. As protein: CASSSGRPYNEQFF.

The rearrangement links TRBV11-1 to TRBJ2-7; possibly TRBD2 for D (6 bases). This CDR3 spans 18 amino acids. In germline, CDR1 is SGHAT, CDR2 FQDESV (reference sequence). Trimming shortened V by 1 base and J by 7 bases, and 26 bases separated the two germline ends. The CDR3 coding sequence is TGTGCCAGCAGCTTAGGCGGAAACAACAGAAGGGGACTCGAGGAGCAGTACTTC. It codes for CASSLGGNNRRGLEEQYF.

The chain links TRBV21-1 to TRBJ2-1; no DNA check was done on the table's D call, TRBD2. TRBV21-1 counts as a pseudogene. The CDR3 has 17 residues. CDR3 residues: CDSSPQTSGGAPHEQFF. The CDR3, as DNA: TGTGACAGCAGCCCTCAGACTAGCGGGGGGGCCCCACATGAGCAGTTCTTC.

V usage is TRBV5-1 and J usage is TRBJ2-1; perhaps TRBD2 as D (7 bases). Germline lookup yields CDR1 SGHRS and CDR2 YFSETQ. This CDR3 region has 12 residues. The CDR3 nucleotides are TGCGCTACTGGACGGGGGGCCGATGAGCAGTTCTTC. This gives the protein CATGRGADEQFF.

This chain uses TRBV20-1 with TRBJ2-5; 8 bases align to TRBD1. Germline loops: CDR1 DFQATT, CDR2 SNEGSKA (reference sequence). Trimming removed 4 bases from V and 11 bases from J; junction bases left unmatched: 9. The CDR3 is 12 residues long. The CDR3 spells CSATQGAYGQYF. Written as DNA, the CDR3 is TGCAGTGCTACTCAGGGGGCCTACGGGCAGTACTTC.

V is TRBV5-1 and J is TRBJ1-5; D is unresolved. Deletions cut 4 bases from V and 4 bases from J, with 12 bases between. Germline V gene sequence: CDR1 SGHRS, CDR2 YFSETQ. This CDR3 contains 14 residues. For the CDR3, the DNA is TGCGCCAGCAGCGTAGTCGTTGCAAATCAGCCCCAGCATTTT. Residues: CASSVVVANQPQHF.

The gene calls are TRBV7-8 and TRBJ2-1; 7 positions match TRBD1. The CDR3 totals 15 residues. CDR1 and CDR2 (germline): SGHVS, FQNEAQ. With V trimmed by 8 bases and J by 2 bases, 9 bases remained unmatched. The CDR3 DNA sequence: TGTGCCAGCTTCTGGGCGACAGGGACCTACAATGAGCAGTTCTTC. This translates into CASFWATGTYNEQFF.

The sample holds a few counts of this clonotype. The chain carries TRBV12-3 or TRBV12-4 and TRBJ1-2; 8 nucleotides line up with TRBD1. V trimming: 6 bases; J trimming: 8 bases; junction bases outside the gene matches: 8. The CDR3 extends over 13 amino acids. CDR3 nucleotide sequence: TGTGCCAGCAGGCTACAGGGGGAGAGAGGCTACACCTTC. Protein product: CASRLQGERGYTF.